Below are 17 T cell receptor beta chains sequenced from a single sample in a study of technical replicates of blood from several donors. The data were produced by immunoSEQ multiplex PCR, yet TCRdb's version contains in-frame clones alone and is incomplete. The sample lists about 59,000 clones; approximately 86% were seen once. Sequences were obtained from PBMCs. These receptors all stem from a human donor in good health. Some clones in this sample may be carry-over from other donors' samples.

The CDR3 region is CASSLNRGTDTQYF. The CDR3 DNA follows: TGTGCCAGCAGCTTAAACAGGGGCACAGATACGCAGTATTTT. J is TRBJ2-3 and V is TRBV5-6, with D tentatively TRBD1 (6 bases). V shed 2 bases and J shed 1 base, with 8 bases lying between them. The CDR3 extends over 14 amino acids. Per germline, CDR1 SGHDT and CDR2 YYEEEE. The full variable domain, rest sourced from reference TRBV5-6 and TRBJ2-3, is DAGVTQSPTHLIKTRGQQVTLRCSPKSGHDTVSWYQQALGQGPQFIFQYYEEEERQRGNFPDRFSGHQFPNYSSELNVNALLLGDSALYLCASSLNRGTDTQYFGPGTRLTVL.

The V gene is TRBV30, the J gene TRBJ2-1; D is ambiguous. V was trimmed by 0 bases and J by 10 bases, leaving 7 bases between them. Per germline, CDR1 GTSNPN and CDR2 SVGIG (reference sequence). The CDR3 has 11 amino acids. The CDR3 here is CAWSVTREQFF. As DNA, the CDR3 is TGTGCCTGGAGTGTAACACGCGAGCAGTTCTTC.

This rearrangement joins TRBV2 to TRBJ2-1; no firm D call. Germline CDR1 SNHLY, CDR2 FYNNEI. The CDR3 covers 11 residues. Trimming left V 3 bases short and J 9 bases short, with 6 bases between. In nucleotides, the CDR3 is TGTGCCAGCAGTGACGATAGTGAGCAGTTCTTC. Translation: CASSDDSEQFF.

The chain combines TRBV7-2 with TRBJ1-2; the match to TRBD1 covers 7 bases. The CDR3 totals 14 residues. The germline CDR1 and CDR2 sequences are SGHTA and FQGNSA. The trim removed 5 bases at V and 7 bases at J, leaving 10 bases unmatched. This CDR3 reads CASSPVTGSGGYTF. The CDR3 nucleotides read TGTGCCAGCAGCCCAGTGACAGGGTCGGGTGGCTACACCTTC.

V is TRBV7-3 and J is TRBJ1-5; D is ambiguous. The germline V and J ends were trimmed by 5 bases and 5 bases, with 16 bases remaining between them. Germline V gene sequence: CDR1 SGHTA, CDR2 FQGTGA. This CDR3 spans 15 amino acids. The CDR3 nucleotides read TGTGCCAGCAGCCCGAAGCCGGCGGGGTATCAGCCCCAGCATTTT. Translated, it gives CASSPKPAGYQPQHF.

This clone appeared a single time. This rearrangement joins TRBV10-3 to TRBJ2-7, with 13 bases identical to TRBD2. The CDR3 contains 15 residues. Germline values: CDR1 ENHRY, CDR2 SYGVKD. After removal of 5 bases from V and 5 bases from J, the junction contained 6 bases not matched to a gene. CDR3 coding DNA: TGTGCCATCAGTAGGACTAGCGGGAGTAGCAACGAGCAGTACTTC. Translating gives CAISRTSGSSNEQYF.

V is TRBV19 and J is TRBJ2-1; 7 bases agree with TRBD2. J was trimmed by 9 bases and V by 3 bases; bases with no gene match: 5. Germline CDR1 is LNHDA and CDR2 is SQIVND (reference sequence). The CDR3 sequence is 13 residues long. The CDR3 DNA follows: TGTGCCAGTAGTATTCGGGCGGGGGTTGAGCAGTTCTTC. Translated: CASSIRAGVEQFF.

The rearrangement joins TRBV7-2 to TRBJ2-1, with D maybe TRBD2 (5 bases). This CDR3 has 14 residues. The V gene's germline CDR1 is SGHTA and CDR2 FQGNSA. Trimming removed 6 bases at V and 8 bases at J, with 17 bases between. The CDR3 sequence: CASRVGVSGDEQFF. DNA for the CDR3: TGTGCCAGCAGGGTGGGAGTCTCCGGGGATGAGCAGTTCTTC. The full variable domain, completed using reference TRBV7-2 and TRBJ2-1, is GAGVSQSPSNKVTEKGKDVELRCDPISGHTALYWYRQSLGQGLEFLIYFQGNSAPDKSGLPSDRFSAERTGGSVSTLTIQRTQQEDSAVYLCASRVGVSGDEQFFGPGTRLTVL.

The chain carries TRBV11-2 and TRBJ2-7, with no clear D. Germline CDR1 reads SGHAT; CDR2 reads FQNNGV. Trimming left V 0 bases short and J 3 bases short, with 9 bases between. The CDR3 spans 14 residues. The DNA of the CDR3 is TGTGCCAGCAGCTTAGATCCAGGCCACTACGAGCAGTACTTC. It codes for CASSLDPGHYEQYF.

This sequence joins TRBV4-1 and TRBJ2-3; 9 bases fit TRBD1. Germline assignment: CDR1 MGHRA and CDR2 YSYEKL. Trimming removed 4 bases from V and 0 bases from J; junction bases left unmatched: 5. This CDR3 is built from 16 residues. The CDR3 region is CASSPGQGTSTDTQYF. The CDR3 DNA sequence: TGCGCCAGCAGCCCCGGACAGGGGACTAGCACAGATACGCAGTATTTT.

V is TRBV6-1 and J is TRBJ2-1, with D perhaps matching TRBD1 (6 bases). This CDR3 region has 16 residues. Germline loops: CDR1 MNHNS, CDR2 SASEGT. V was trimmed by 0 bases and J by 5 bases, leaving 14 bases between them. CDR3 sequence (DNA): TGTGCCAGCAGTGAAGCGTTCAGGGACATAAACAATGAGCAGTTCTTC. This sequence encodes CASSEAFRDINNEQFF.

The rearrangement joins TRBV2 to TRBJ2-7; D perhaps matches TRBD1 (6 bases). V lost 6 bases and J lost 6, with 12 bases in between. Germline assignment: CDR1 SNHLY and CDR2 FYNNEI. The CDR3 runs 12 residues. This CDR3 reads CASRGTRREQYF. Here the CDR3 DNA reads TGTGCCAGCAGGGGGACACGTCGCGAGCAGTACTTC.

The CDR3 nucleotides are TGTGCCAGCAGCCCTCCCCAGGGGCACTATGGCTACACCTTC. Protein sequence: CASSPPQGHYGYTF. The V gene is TRBV7-9, the J gene TRBJ1-2, with D possibly matching TRBD1 (6 bases). Germline V lookup: CDR1 SEHNR, CDR2 FQNEAQ (reference sequence). The CDR3 totals 14 residues. Deletions cut 5 bases from V and 3 bases from J, with 13 bases between.

This chain connects TRBV27 to TRBJ2-2, with 8 bases fitting TRBD2. In germline, CDR1 is MNHEY, CDR2 SMNVEV (reference sequence). The trim removed 8 bases at V and 7 bases at J, leaving 12 bases unmatched. The CDR3 spans 15 residues. The CDR3 region is CASGGQRGLLGELFF. DNA for the CDR3: TGTGCCAGCGGAGGCCAGCGGGGGCTCCTCGGGGAGCTGTTTTTT.

The chain links TRBV12-5 to TRBJ2-1; a weak D match, TRBD1 (5 bases). The germline gives CDR1 LGHNT, CDR2 FRNRAP. V lost 6 bases, J lost 5 bases, and 14 bases lay in between. This CDR3 contains 14 residues. CDR3 residues: CASGRMTENNEQFF. The CDR3 bases are TGTGCTAGTGGACGGATGACAGAAAACAATGAGCAGTTCTTC.

This chain uses TRBV20-1 with TRBJ2-7; no firm D call. This CDR3 region has 11 residues. Looked up from germline, CDR1 is DFQATT and CDR2 is SNEGSKA (reference sequence). Trimming stripped 6 bases from V and 3 bases from J, with 9 bases between. The CDR3 DNA sequence: TGCAGTGCGAAGAGACTCTACGAGCAGTACTTC. It translates to CSAKRLYEQYF.

The chain combines TRBV18 with TRBJ2-7; TRBD1 matches at 7 bases. The CDR3 is 12 amino acids. V trimming: 4 bases; J trimming: 6 bases; junction bases outside the gene matches: 3. Germline CDR1 and CDR2: KGHSH and LQKENI. The CDR3, as DNA: TGTGCCAGCTCACAGAGACAGGGCGAGCAGTACTTC. This translates into CASSQRQGEQYF.